The clone carrying this TCR beta chain has a handful of counts. Its antigen is still unknown. These data belong to a study of T cells after yellow fever vaccination. About the research overall: The SMART-Seq v4 Ultra Low Input method served to prepare the low-cell-number fractions. General study results and limits: Post-booster repertoires contained most primary-vaccination clones again (approximately 97% CD4, less than 90% CD8). Only a minor proportion of clonotypes was detected across both CD4 and CD8 compartments.

TCRdb re-derived calls from the 5' RACE reads in MiXCR, one entry per CDR3 protein. The profile shows 500,000 to 650,000 distinct CDR3 sequences, 10% to 15% of them singletons. V trimming: 3 bases; J trimming: 6 bases; junction bases outside the gene matches: 12. The CDR3 has 17 residues. Germline V gene lookup returns CDR1 LGHNA and CDR2 YSLEER. The sample was PBMCs, taken on the day of the yellow fever booster vaccination. The V gene is TRBV4-3, the J gene TRBJ2-1, with 9 positions matching TRBD2. The sequence came from a man younger than 45 who received the YFV17D yellow fever vaccine. CDR3 sequence (DNA): TGCGCCAGCAGCCACGGCACGGCGGGAGGGATTTCCAATGAGCAGTTCTTC. Its translation: CASSHGTAGGISNEQFF.